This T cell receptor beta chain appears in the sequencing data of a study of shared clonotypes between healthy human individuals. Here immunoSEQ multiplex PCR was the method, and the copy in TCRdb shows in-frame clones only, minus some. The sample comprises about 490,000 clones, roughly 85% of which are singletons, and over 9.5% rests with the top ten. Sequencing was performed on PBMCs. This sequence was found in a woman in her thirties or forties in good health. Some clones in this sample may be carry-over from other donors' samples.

CDR3 sequence reads: CASSKDRNTDTQYF. In DNA form, the CDR3 reads TGTGCCAGCTCCAAGGACAGAAACACAGATACGCAGTATTTT. V usage is TRBV18 and J usage is TRBJ2-3; possibly TRBD1 for D (6 bases). The CDR3 loop spans 14 amino acids. V was shortened by 6 bases and J by 2 bases, with 12 bases between the two germline ends. Germline assignment: CDR1 KGHSH and CDR2 LQKENI.